The rows below give T cell receptor beta chains drawn from one sample of a study of patients and donors after allogeneic stem cell transplantation. TCRdb passed the RT-PCR reads through MiXCR, listing each CDR3 protein once. The sample yields hundreds of thousands of distinct CDR3 sequences, 35% to 45% seen once. The sample taken for sequencing was blood, either unsorted or a sorted T cell fraction (not recorded which). These receptors all stem from a human donor who was either an allogeneic HSCT recipient or a stem cell or donor lymphocyte infusion donor (not recorded which). It is not recorded whose cells these are; they may come from a transplant donor. Both conserved end residues are part of each CDR3. Each record gives: D gene, clone size, J gene, V gene, CDR3 DNA, CDR3 protein. A D gene is named only where the DNA matches it firmly. Size is stated for part of the rows, as once, few or many counts, or as a class when the clone is expanded.

>-|-|TRBJ1-1|TRBV20-1
TGCAGTGCCCCCCGAGGGATAATGAACACTGAAGCTTTCTTT
CSAPRGIMNTEAFF
>-|-|TRBJ2-4|TRBV3-1
TGTGCCAGCAGCCAGAGAGGGGGGGACATTCAGTACTTC
CASSQRGGDIQYF
>-|few|TRBJ1-1|TRBV4-3
TGCGCCAGCAGCCTTTATGGGCGCACTGAAGCTTTCTTT
CASSLYGRTEAFF
>TRBD1|few|TRBJ2-1|TRBV2
TGTGCCAGCATACAGGGGGGCCGTGATGAGCAGTTCTTC
CASIQGGRDEQFF
>-|-|TRBJ2-7|TRBV20-1
TGCAGTGCTAGTTACCTCGGGGGCTACGAGCAGTACTTC
CSASYLGGYEQYF
>-|-|TRBJ1-6|TRBV5-1
TGCGCCAGCAGCACTTACAGGAATTCACCCCTCCACTTT
CASSTYRNSPLHF
>TRBD1|-|TRBJ2-1|TRBV10-3
TGTGCCATCAGGGACAGGGAGTTCTCCTACAATGAGCAGTTCTTC
CAIRDREFSYNEQFF
>-|few|TRBJ1-1|TRBV29-1
TGCAGCGTTGAAGAATCCGGGCGGGGGAACACTGAAGCTTTCTTT
CSVEESGRGNTEAFF
>TRBD2|few|TRBJ2-1|TRBV27
TGTGCCAGCAGTTTACGGAGGCGGGGGGGCCCTATTTTAAATGAGCAGTTCTTC
CASSLRRRGGPILNEQFF
>-|-|TRBJ1-2|TRBV19
TGTGCCAGTAGTCCCCAAGCGGGACGGTATGGCTACACCTTC
CASSPQAGRYGYTF
>TRBD2|few|TRBJ2-7|TRBV6-5
TGTGCCAGCAGGCCTGGAAAGACTAGCGGCTACGAGCAGTACTTC
CASRPGKTSGYEQYF
>-|-|TRBJ1-6|TRBV28
TGTGCCAGCAGTTTTTTGGGGGGTAATTCACCCCTCCACTTT
CASSFLGGNSPLHF
>-|-|TRBJ1-5|TRBV2
TGTGCCAGCAGTGTTCCAGTACATCAGCCCCAGCATTTT
CASSVPVHQPQHF
>-|-|TRBJ1-4|TRBV12-3/TRBV12-4
TGTGCCAGCCGAGAAGACACGAGTGAAAAACTGTTTTTT
CASREDTSEKLFF
>-|-|TRBJ2-5|TRBV25-1
TGTGCCAGCAGTGACCGGGAAGAAGAGACCCAGTACTTC
CASSDREEETQYF
>-|-|TRBJ2-5|TRBV4-3
TGCGCCAGCAGCCAAGAGCCTCAAGAGACCCAGTACTTC
CASSQEPQETQYF
>-|-|TRBJ2-7|TRBV27
TGTGCCAGCAGTCCGCCGGGACCCCTGGTTACGGAGCAGTACTTC
CASSPPGPLVTEQYF